Following are 10 T cell receptor beta chains from one sample sequenced in a study of blood T cell repertoires in COVID-19. Clones were sequenced by immunoSEQ multiplex PCR, and TCRdb holds only the in-frame ones, with some missing. This table holds 150,000 to 200,000 clones, approximately 87% found once. The source material was peripheral blood. All receptors come from a woman aged 70-85 years with COVID-19, enrolled during active disease.

The chain employs TRBV12-5 and TRBJ2-3; 8 positions match TRBD1. V was pared by 2 bases and J by 4 bases, with 5 bases of the junction left unmatched. The CDR3 sequence is 15 residues long. Germline assignment: CDR1 LGHNT and CDR2 FRNRAP. The CDR3 protein is CASGLYRGFSDTQYF. The DNA of the CDR3 is TGTGCTAGTGGTTTGTACAGGGGGTTTTCAGATACGCAGTATTTT.

The genes are TRBV2 and TRBJ2-5; TRBD2 is a possible D gene (7 bases). V was trimmed by 6 bases and J by 1 base, leaving 15 bases between them. Germline V gene sequence: CDR1 SNHLY, CDR2 FYNNEI. This CDR3 region has 15 residues. CDR3 nucleotide sequence: TGTGCCAGCAGGGAGGGGGGGCTTGTCCAAGAGACCCAGTACTTC. Its translation is CASREGGLVQETQYF. The full variable domain, completed using reference TRBV2 and TRBJ2-5, is EPEVTQTPSHQVTQMGQEVILRCVPISNHLYFYWYRQILGQKVEFLVSFYNNEISEKSEIFDDQFSVERPDGSNFTLKIRSTKLEDSAMYFCASREGGLVQETQYFGPGTRLLVL.

The chain is built from TRBV4-1 and TRBJ1-4; D unresolved. In germline, CDR1 is MGHRA, CDR2 YSYEKL. Between the trimmed V and J ends, which lost 3 bases and 8 bases, there was a span of 19 bases. CDR3 length: 16 residues. The CDR3, as DNA: TGCGCCAGCAGCCACCCGGGCGGGGTCGGATCGGAAAAACTGTTTTTT. The encoded protein is CASSHPGGVGSEKLFF.

The genes are TRBV12-3 or TRBV12-4 and TRBJ1-2; D call uncertain. V was trimmed by 8 bases and J by 5 bases, leaving 15 bases between them. CDR3 size: 13 residues. The CDR3 sequence: CASSPGGLYGYTF. In DNA form, the CDR3 reads TGTGCCAGCTCTCCGGGAGGCCTTTATGGCTACACCTTC.

Only one count was recorded for this clone. This rearrangement joins TRBV19 to TRBJ1-4; TRBD1 agrees at 7 bases. CDR3 length: 16 amino acids. CDR1 and CDR2 (germline): LNHDA, SQIVND (reference sequence). V gave up 1 base and J gave up 8 bases; unmatched junction bases: 10. CDR3 bases: TGTGCCAGTAGTATAGGAGTCGAGGGGGCGCGCGAAAAACTGTTTTTT. Its translation: CASSIGVEGAREKLFF. Based on the CDR3 plus reference TRBV19 and TRBJ1-4, the full variable domain is DGGITQSPKYLFRKEGQNVTLSCEQNLNHDAMYWYRQDPGQGLRLIYYSQIVNDFQKGDIAEGYSVSREKKESFPLTVTSAQKNPTAFYLCASSIGVEGAREKLFFGSGTQLSVL.

The V and J genes are TRBV28 and TRBJ1-1, with D perhaps matching TRBD1 (5 bases). CDR3 length: 14 amino acids. Germline-derived CDR1 and CDR2 are MDHEN and SYDVKM. V was trimmed by 6 bases and J by 2 bases, leaving 13 bases between them. In DNA, the CDR3 is TGTGCCAGCAGGTCCGGGGGAGGAAACACTGAAGCTTTCTTT. This gives the protein CASRSGGGNTEAFF.

The chain carries TRBV5-6 and TRBJ2-5, with D possibly matching TRBD1 (5 bases). V shed 7 bases and J shed 1 base, with 17 bases lying between them. The CDR3 has 15 amino acids. Germline-derived CDR1 and CDR2 are SGHDT and YYEEEE. The CDR3 spells CASVLFAGFQETQYF. The CDR3 DNA follows: TGTGCCAGCGTTCTATTTGCAGGGTTCCAAGAGACCCAGTACTTC. Supplemented by reference TRBV5-6 and TRBJ2-5, the full variable domain reads DAGVTQSPTHLIKTRGQQVTLRCSPKSGHDTVSWYQQALGQGPQFIFQYYEEEERQRGNFPDRFSGHQFPNYSSELNVNALLLGDSALYLCASVLFAGFQETQYFGPGTRLLVL.

In its sample, this clone was seen once. V and J are TRBV27 and TRBJ1-1, with 7 bases that match TRBD1. Germline CDR1 is MNHEY and CDR2 is SMNVEV (reference sequence). The CDR3 sequence is 14 residues long. J lost 4 bases, V lost 6 bases, and 8 bases had no gene match. The CDR3 nucleotides read TGTGCCAGCAGACTCACAGGGGTGACCACTGAAGCTTTCTTT. Translation: CASRLTGVTTEAFF.

This rearrangement joins TRBV5-1 to TRBJ2-5; TRBD2 matches 10 bases. The CDR3 is 16 residues long. Germline CDR1 is SGHRS and CDR2 is YFSETQ. V was clipped by 0 bases and J by 2 bases; unmatched bases: 4. CDR3 coding DNA: TGCGCCAGCAGCTTGGGCTCTAGCGGGGGACAAGAGACCCAGTACTTC. Amino acids: CASSLGSSGGQETQYF.

A few counts support this clone. The genes are TRBV28 and TRBJ1-2; D is unresolved. V was cut by 2 bases and J by 9 bases, with 13 bases left in between. Germline assignment: CDR1 MDHEN and CDR2 SYDVKM. CDR3 size: 13 residues. The CDR3 nucleotides read TGTGCCAGCAGTTTACGGAGGGAAGGAAGCTACACCTTC. It translates to CASSLRREGSYTF.